One and the same sample provided the 5 T cell receptor beta chains below, sequenced in a study of Graves' ophthalmopathy and Graves' hyperthyroidism. Transcripts of RNA were the source for amplifying TCR beta CDR3 regions. The authors performed first-round RT-PCR with HTBI primers and then a second-round multiplex PCR. TCRdb passed the multiplex PCR reads through MiXCR, listing each CDR3 protein once. The sample lists around 600,000 distinct CDR3 sequences, about two fifths occurring once. Sequenced sample: peripheral blood. These TCRs come from an adult man with Graves' ophthalmopathy.

This clonotype was detected many times. The rearrangement uses TRBV14 and TRBJ1-2; D might be TRBD1 (6 bases). This CDR3 has 13 residues. Germline lookup yields CDR1 SGHDN and CDR2 FVKESK. V was clipped by 1 base and J by 8 bases, with 11 bases between them. The CDR3 region is CASSQVTGKGYTF. The CDR3 DNA reads as TGTGCCAGCAGCCAAGTAACAGGGAAGGGCTACACCTTC.

This clonotype showed up just a few times. The chain joins TRBV14 to TRBJ1-1; D ambiguous. Germline V gives CDR1 SGHDN, CDR2 FVKESK. V lost 1 base and J 1 base, leaving 16 bases between the germline ends. The CDR3 sequence is 17 residues long. As DNA, the CDR3 is TGTGCCAGCAGCCAAGGTTGGTCAGGCCCTAAGAACACTGAAGCTTTCTTT. This codes for CASSQGWSGPKNTEAFF.

This clonotype occurred a few times. The chain employs TRBV30 and TRBJ1-4; D is ambiguous. The germline CDR1 and CDR2 sequences are GTSNPN and SVGIG (reference sequence). V lost 1 base and J 6 bases, leaving 6 bases between the germline ends. The CDR3 sequence is 12 residues long. The CDR3 DNA follows: TGTGCCTGGAGTGGTACAGATGAAAAACTGTTTTTT. This gives the protein CAWSGTDEKLFF.

The chain recombines TRBV10-3 with TRBJ1-5, with D perhaps matching TRBD1 (5 bases). CDR1 and CDR2 from the germline V gene are ENHRY and SYGVKD. The length of the CDR3 is 16 residues. V shed 10 bases and J shed 3 bases, with 22 bases lying between them. Here the CDR3 reads CASSAETGANNQPQHF. The CDR3 DNA follows: TGTGCCAGCAGCGCCGAGACCGGGGCCAACAATCAGCCCCAGCATTTT.

V usage is TRBV10-2 and J usage is TRBJ1-2, with D perhaps matching TRBD1 (6 bases). The CDR3 spans 15 residues. Trimming stripped 5 bases from V and 3 bases from J, with 16 bases between. Germline CDR1 is WSHSY and CDR2 is SAAADI. The CDR3 loop is CASSLAGAGDYGYTF. In DNA form, the CDR3 reads TGCGCCAGCAGTCTGGCGGGGGCGGGGGACTATGGCTACACCTTC.